This is a list of T cell receptor beta chains from one sample in a study of regulatory dendritic cells for organ transplantation. Generated by immunoSEQ multiplex PCR, the TCRdb table keeps only in-frame clones and is missing some. The sample includes about 12,000 clones, roughly 64% of them seen just once. Their recognized antigens are unknown. Input material: naive CD8+ T cells from blood cultured with dendritic cells. These TCRs come from a human donor in good health. Both conserved end residues are part of each CDR3. A D gene is named only where the DNA matches it firmly. Clone size is stated in some rows and not others, as once, few, many or a class when expanded.

j_gene: TRBJ1-4; abundance: -; d_gene: TRBD1; v_gene: TRBV25-1; CDR3aa: CASSDLRTGTTNEKLFF; CDR3nt: TGTGCCAGCAGTGATTTAAGGACAGGGACAACTAATGAAAAACTGTTTTTT
j_gene: TRBJ2-7; abundance: -; d_gene: TRBD2; v_gene: TRBV19; CDR3aa: CASSMKRGVYEQYF; CDR3nt: TGTGCCAGTAGTATGAAGCGGGGAGTCTACGAGCAGTACTTC
j_gene: TRBJ2-7; abundance: -; d_gene: -; v_gene: TRBV29-1; CDR3aa: CSARDFSAYEQYF; CDR3nt: TGCAGCGCCCGAGACTTCTCGGCGTACGAGCAGTACTTC
j_gene: TRBJ1-5; abundance: -; d_gene: TRBD1; v_gene: TRBV27; CDR3aa: CASRKTGTAQPQHF; CDR3nt: TGTGCCAGCAGAAAGACCGGGACAGCTCAGCCCCAGCATTTT
j_gene: TRBJ2-5; abundance: -; d_gene: TRBD2; v_gene: TRBV7-8; CDR3aa: CASSPGAAGKETQYF; CDR3nt: TGTGCCAGCAGCCCTGGGGCAGCGGGGAAAGAGACCCAGTACTTC
j_gene: TRBJ1-2; abundance: few; d_gene: -; v_gene: TRBV11-2; CDR3aa: CASSFGQLYGYTF; CDR3nt: TGTGCCAGCAGCTTTGGACAGCTCTATGGCTACACCTTC
j_gene: TRBJ1-2; abundance: -; d_gene: TRBD1; v_gene: TRBV10-1; CDR3aa: CASSGTGGPRTYGYTF; CDR3nt: TGCGCCAGCAGTGGGACAGGCGGCCCTAGAACCTATGGCTACACCTTC
j_gene: TRBJ1-3; abundance: -; d_gene: -; v_gene: TRBV7-9; CDR3aa: CASTSWGNSGNTIYF; CDR3nt: TGTGCCAGCACCTCCTGGGGCAACTCTGGAAACACCATATATTTT
j_gene: TRBJ1-1; abundance: -; d_gene: -; v_gene: TRBV5-1; CDR3aa: CASSYSQLNTEAFF; CDR3nt: TGCGCCAGCAGCTATTCACAGCTGAACACTGAAGCTTTCTTT
j_gene: TRBJ2-7; abundance: -; d_gene: TRBD1; v_gene: TRBV13; CDR3aa: CASSLGDRGSYEQYF; CDR3nt: TGTGCCAGCAGCTTAGGAGACAGGGGATCCTACGAGCAGTACTTC
j_gene: TRBJ2-7; abundance: -; d_gene: -; v_gene: TRBV6-5; CDR3aa: CASSHRVHYEQYF; CDR3nt: TGTGCCAGCAGCCACCGGGTCCACTACGAGCAGTACTTC
j_gene: TRBJ1-2; abundance: few; d_gene: -; v_gene: TRBV7-8; CDR3aa: CASSLGPGARYGYTF; CDR3nt: TGTGCCAGCAGCTTAGGTCCAGGGGCCCGCTATGGCTACACCTTC
j_gene: TRBJ2-7; abundance: -; d_gene: TRBD2; v_gene: TRBV25-1; CDR3aa: CASSGWGGDEQYF; CDR3nt: TGTGCCAGCAGTGGATGGGGAGGGGATGAGCAGTACTTC
j_gene: TRBJ1-2; abundance: few; d_gene: -; v_gene: TRBV6-5; CDR3aa: CASRPTVSYGYTF; CDR3nt: TGTGCCAGCAGGCCTACAGTATCCTATGGCTACACCTTC
j_gene: TRBJ2-1; abundance: -; d_gene: TRBD2; v_gene: TRBV9; CDR3aa: CASSGASGGNNEQFF; CDR3nt: TGTGCCAGCAGCGGGGCTAGCGGGGGGAACAATGAGCAGTTCTTC
j_gene: TRBJ2-3; abundance: -; d_gene: -; v_gene: TRBV7-2; CDR3aa: CASSLTAGASTDTQYF; CDR3nt: TGTGCCAGCAGCTTAACTGCTGGGGCTAGCACAGATACGCAGTATTTT
j_gene: TRBJ2-7; abundance: -; d_gene: TRBD1; v_gene: TRBV6-5; CDR3aa: CASSSGTGSYEQYF; CDR3nt: TGTGCCAGCAGTTCCGGGACAGGCAGCTACGAGCAGTACTTC
j_gene: TRBJ2-7; abundance: -; d_gene: -; v_gene: TRBV7-9; CDR3aa: CASSSPAGGTHEQYF; CDR3nt: TGTGCCAGCAGCAGCCCTGCCGGTGGTACCCACGAGCAGTACTTC
j_gene: TRBJ2-7; abundance: -; d_gene: -; v_gene: TRBV4-1; CDR3aa: CASSYNSYEQYF; CDR3nt: TGCGCCAGCAGCTACAACTCCTACGAGCAGTACTTC
j_gene: TRBJ1-4; abundance: -; d_gene: -; v_gene: TRBV6-1; CDR3aa: CASSEVRGAGEKLFF; CDR3nt: TGTGCCAGCAGTGAAGTTCGGGGGGCAGGTGAAAAACTGTTTTTT
j_gene: TRBJ2-7; abundance: few; d_gene: -; v_gene: TRBV7-9; CDR3aa: CASSLDVGFRVEQYF; CDR3nt: TGTGCCAGCAGCTTAGATGTGGGCTTCAGGGTCGAGCAGTACTTC
j_gene: TRBJ2-5; abundance: -; d_gene: -; v_gene: TRBV6-1; CDR3aa: CASSEARGWEETQYF; CDR3nt: TGTGCCAGCAGTGAAGCGCGGGGTTGGGAAGAGACCCAGTACTTC
j_gene: TRBJ2-2; abundance: -; d_gene: TRBD1; v_gene: TRBV15; CDR3aa: CATSRSGTGGAEDWTGELFF; CDR3nt: TGTGCCACCAGCAGATCCGGGACAGGGGGCGCAGAGGATTGGACCGGGGAGCTGTTTTTT
j_gene: TRBJ2-3; abundance: -; d_gene: -; v_gene: TRBV5-8; CDR3aa: CANPGQSTDTQYF; CDR3nt: TGTGCCAACCCGGGACAAAGCACAGATACGCAGTATTTT
j_gene: TRBJ1-5; abundance: -; d_gene: TRBD1; v_gene: TRBV19; CDR3aa: CASSVGTGGQPQHF; CDR3nt: TGTGCCAGTAGTGTCGGGACAGGGGGACAGCCCCAGCATTTT
j_gene: TRBJ2-7; abundance: -; d_gene: -; v_gene: TRBV27; CDR3aa: CASGAPGLNEQYF; CDR3nt: TGTGCCAGCGGGGCCCCGGGTTTGAACGAGCAGTACTTC
j_gene: TRBJ1-1; abundance: few; d_gene: -; v_gene: TRBV19; CDR3aa: CASRSGFTEAFF; CDR3nt: TGTGCCAGTAGGTCGGGATTCACTGAAGCTTTCTTT
j_gene: TRBJ1-1; abundance: few; d_gene: -; v_gene: TRBV7-9; CDR3aa: CASRTGVQMNTEAFF; CDR3nt: TGTGCCAGCAGAACGGGGGTTCAAATGAACACTGAAGCTTTCTTT
j_gene: TRBJ2-1; abundance: -; d_gene: -; v_gene: TRBV28; CDR3aa: CASSLRLSGNEQFF; CDR3nt: TGTGCCAGCAGTTTACGACTCAGCGGTAATGAGCAGTTCTTC
j_gene: TRBJ2-1; abundance: -; d_gene: TRBD1; v_gene: TRBV19; CDR3aa: CASRTGHYNEQFF; CDR3nt: TGTGCCAGTCGGACAGGGCATTACAATGAGCAGTTCTTC
j_gene: TRBJ2-1; abundance: few; d_gene: TRBD2; v_gene: TRBV19; CDR3aa: CASSISASGYNEQFF; CDR3nt: TGTGCCAGTAGTATCTCGGCTAGCGGGTACAATGAGCAGTTCTTC
j_gene: TRBJ2-1; abundance: few; d_gene: -; v_gene: TRBV27; CDR3aa: CASSFLSEQFF; CDR3nt: TGTGCCAGCAGCTTCCTATCGGAGCAGTTCTTC
j_gene: TRBJ1-1; abundance: few; d_gene: TRBD1; v_gene: TRBV7-2; CDR3aa: CASSVDRVETEAFF; CDR3nt: TGTGCCAGCAGCGTTGACAGGGTAGAGACTGAAGCTTTCTTT